The TCR beta chain described here comes from a study of response to subunit inactivated influenza vaccine (dated by TCRdb to 2016 to 2018). For the study in its entirety: The study used deep quantitative T cell receptor repertoire profiling to track responses to a trivalent subunit inactivated influenza vaccine.

Libraries were constructed by RT-PCR. Sequenced on an Illumina HiSeq 2500. TCRdb passed the public sequencing reads through fastp at Q25 and MiXCR, retaining productive beta sequences. One record per CDR3 amino acid sequence lists the most common genes and DNA. This sample gives 150,000 to 200,000 distinct CDR3 sequences in total; around 8.8% of them show up just once. Roughly 11% of the sample rests with the top ten. CDR3 length: 14 amino acids, cysteine to phenylalanine. Just the 42-base CDR3 DNA is kept, in frame starting at base 1. Unmatched junction bases come to 9, with V trimmed by 4 bases and J by 5 bases. Sequences DFQATT (CDR1) and SNEGSKA (CDR2) are obtained from the germline V gene (reference sequence). The paper's findings and limits, for the study overall: The authors proposed that each seasonal influenza vaccination may bring in only a limited number of new T cells.

The table lists this clonotype with a few counts. Its binding antigen is unknown. Nothing much larger sits one base from this clone, and base qualities are not available. Recombination joined TRBV20-1 with TRBJ2-5, and 8 junctional nucleotides match TRBD1. The sample was non-naive T cells sorted from PBMCs, taken on the day of vaccination. The sample's cell subset or site, from its label and the paper: memory T cell fraction. The origin of this receptor is a man aged 50 to 59 who received an inactivated influenza vaccine. Donor details come from another sample of the same person, matched by shared clones. Here the CDR3 is given as CSAIRTGKGETQYF. Here is the DNA: TGCAGTGCTATTCGGACAGGGAAAGGGGAGACCCAGTACTTC.